The clone carrying this TCR beta chain was seen a handful of times. The antigen is undetermined. The sample originates from a study of T cells after yellow fever vaccination. Germline-derived CDR1 and CDR2 are SNHLY and FYNNEI. V lost 1 base and J 0 bases, leaving 6 bases between the germline ends. This CDR3 has 14 residues. TCRdb analysed the 5' RACE reads with MiXCR anew, one entry per CDR3 protein. The sample carries roughly 310,000 distinct CDR3 sequences, 8.5% to 9% recorded once. Overall study results and limits: Researchers noted that a small share of clonotypes showed up in both CD4 and CD8 compartments. Detected again after the booster were most primary-vaccination clones, at roughly 95% CD4 and 70% to 90% CD8.

The sample consisted of PBMCs, taken on the day of the first yellow fever vaccination. The receptor's source is a man aged 18 to 29 who received the YFV17D yellow fever vaccine. This chain links TRBV2 with TRBJ1-2; unclear D gene. This CDR3 reads CASSEGSTNYGYTF. CDR3 in DNA: TGTGCCAGCAGTGAAGGCAGCACTAACTATGGCTACACCTTC.